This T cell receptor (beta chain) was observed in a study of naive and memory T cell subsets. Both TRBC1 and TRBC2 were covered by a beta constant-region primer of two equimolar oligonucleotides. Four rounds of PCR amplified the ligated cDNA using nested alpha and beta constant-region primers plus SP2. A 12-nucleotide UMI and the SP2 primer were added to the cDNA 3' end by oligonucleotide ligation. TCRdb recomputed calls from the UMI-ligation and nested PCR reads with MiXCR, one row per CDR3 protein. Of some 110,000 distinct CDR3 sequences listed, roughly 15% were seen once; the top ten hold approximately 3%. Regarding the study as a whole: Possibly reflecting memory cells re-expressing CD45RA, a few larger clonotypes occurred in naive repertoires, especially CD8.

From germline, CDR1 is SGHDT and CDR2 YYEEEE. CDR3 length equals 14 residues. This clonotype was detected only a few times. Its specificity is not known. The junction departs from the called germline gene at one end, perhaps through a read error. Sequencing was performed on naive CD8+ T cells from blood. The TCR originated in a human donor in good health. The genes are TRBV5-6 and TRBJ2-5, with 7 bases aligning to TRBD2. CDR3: CASRLGGAGETQYF. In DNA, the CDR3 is TGTGCCAGCAGATTGGGAGGGGCGGGGGAGACCCAGTACTTC.